This T cell receptor (beta chain) was retrieved from a study of blood T cell repertoires in COVID-19. Study as a whole: Samples taken during acute and convalescent COVID-19 were collected in the United States, Italy and Spain.

The CDR3 covers 17 residues. V dropped 4 bases and J dropped 5 bases, with 23 bases sitting between them. Germline V CDR1 and CDR2: MNHEY, SMNVEV (reference sequence). In the authors' methods: Counts of nucleated cells, estimated from reference gene primer amplification, were obtained. Some clones are missing from TCRdb's copy, which holds only in-frame ones; the method was immunoSEQ multiplex PCR. The DNA was the basis for D and trimming; V, J and clone size are from that table. Here the sample spans approximately 350,000 clones, 85% to 90% being singletons. During active infection, Seattle patients enrolled and were then monitored through disease.

V and J are TRBV27 and TRBJ1-1; D is possibly TRBD1 (6 bases). Sequences were obtained from peripheral blood. The clonotype comes from a woman aged 50 to 60 with COVID-19, enrolled during active disease. CDR3 DNA: TGTGCCAGCAGTTCCCCGGGAGGGGGGGATCGAAGAACTGAAGCTTTCTTT. It encodes CASSSPGGGDRRTEAFF.